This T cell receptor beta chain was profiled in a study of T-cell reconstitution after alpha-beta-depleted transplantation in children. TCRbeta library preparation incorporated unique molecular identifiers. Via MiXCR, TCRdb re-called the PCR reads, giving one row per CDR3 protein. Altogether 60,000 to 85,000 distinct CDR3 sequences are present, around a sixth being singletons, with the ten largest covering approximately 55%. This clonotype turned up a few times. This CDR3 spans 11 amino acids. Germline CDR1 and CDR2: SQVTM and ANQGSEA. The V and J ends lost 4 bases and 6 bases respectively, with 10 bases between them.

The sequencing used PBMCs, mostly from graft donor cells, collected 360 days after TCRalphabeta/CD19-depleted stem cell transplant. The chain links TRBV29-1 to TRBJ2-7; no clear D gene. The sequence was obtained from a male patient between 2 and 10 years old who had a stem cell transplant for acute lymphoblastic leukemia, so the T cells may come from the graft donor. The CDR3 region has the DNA TGCAGCGTTGCTACAGTGGCCGAGCAGTACTTC. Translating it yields CSVATVAEQYF.